One sample yielded the 13 T cell receptor beta chains listed below, sequenced in a study of CD8 T cells in ankylosing spondylitis. TCRdb passed the 5' RACE reads through MiXCR, listing each CDR3 protein once. The table has about 100,000 distinct CDR3 sequences, roughly 8.7% seen once. Sample: blood, either unsorted or a sorted T cell fraction (not recorded which). These receptor sequences come from a male donor with ankylosing spondylitis or in good health (not recorded which).

This clonotype was observed at least ten times. CDR3 bases: TGTGCCAGCAGTGAGAGGGGATTGGAGAACTATGGCTACACCTTC. Amino acids: CASSERGLENYGYTF. The J gene is TRBJ1-2, the V gene TRBV2, with D possibly being TRBD1 (5 bases). Germline V gives CDR1 SNHLY, CDR2 FYNNEI. V was shortened by 3 bases and J by 2 bases, with 13 bases between the two germline ends. CDR3 length equals 15 residues.

This clonotype was seen a handful of times. The V and J genes are TRBV7-2 and TRBJ2-3; 7 nucleotides line up with TRBD2. With V trimmed by 5 bases and J by 0 bases, 8 bases remained unmatched. Germline loops: CDR1 SGHTA, CDR2 FQGNSA. The CDR3 is made up of 16 amino acids. CDR3 in amino acids: CASSPHSGTSTDTQYF. CDR3 in DNA: TGTGCCAGCAGCCCACACAGCGGGACTAGCACAGATACGCAGTATTTT.

In its sample, this clonotype was seen many times. The chain has TRBV29-1 and TRBJ2-1; TRBD1 agrees at 9 bases. The CDR3 length is 16 residues. Germline CDR1 and CDR2: SQVTM and ANQGSEA. Unmatched junction bases numbered 7, after V lost 2 bases and J lost 2 bases. The CDR3 spells CSVENSGTGPYNEQFF. Here the CDR3 DNA reads TGCAGCGTTGAAAACTCCGGGACAGGGCCCTACAATGAGCAGTTCTTC.

This clonotype was detected many times. V usage is TRBV7-8 and J usage is TRBJ2-7; TRBD1 aligns across 7 bases. Germline values: CDR1 SGHVS, CDR2 FQNEAQ. The CDR3 loop spans 15 amino acids. J gave up 2 bases and V 3 bases, and 7 bases lay outside the gene matches. The CDR3 is CASSFVQGVTYEQYF. CDR3 nucleotide sequence: TGTGCCAGCAGCTTCGTCCAGGGGGTCACCTACGAGCAGTACTTC.

This clonotype was picked up many times. The chain links TRBV10-3 to TRBJ2-1; weak D call: TRBD2 (6 bases). This CDR3 has 13 amino acids. The V and J ends lost 5 bases and 7 bases respectively, with 12 bases between them. Germline V lookup: CDR1 ENHRY, CDR2 SYGVKD. For the CDR3, the DNA is TGTGCCATCAGTAAACTAGCCGAAAATGAGCAGTTCTTC. Encoded protein: CAISKLAENEQFF.

The table lists this clonotype with many counts. The genes are TRBV11-2 and TRBJ1-1; D uncertain. Per the germline V gene, CDR1 is SGHAT and CDR2 is FQNNGV. The germline V and J ends were trimmed by 5 bases and 1 base, with 5 bases remaining between them. The CDR3 is 12 residues long. The CDR3 reads CASSPWNTEAFF. CDR3 nucleotide sequence: TGTGCCAGCAGCCCTTGGAACACTGAAGCTTTCTTT.

This clonotype was seen many times. The chain couples TRBV29-1 to TRBJ1-1; D possibly corresponds to TRBD1 (5 bases). V was trimmed by 7 bases and J by 0 bases, leaving 18 bases between them. Germline V gene sequence: CDR1 SQVTM, CDR2 ANQGSEA. This CDR3 is built from 15 residues. The CDR3 sequence: CSGGTGWGMNTEAFF. CDR3 in DNA: TGCAGCGGGGGAACCGGTTGGGGGATGAACACTGAAGCTTTCTTT.

This clonotype was observed a few times. The chain uses TRBV2 and TRBJ1-5; D not certain. This CDR3 contains 15 residues. Trimming removed 10 bases at V and 1 base at J, with 17 bases between. The germline gives CDR1 SNHLY, CDR2 FYNNEI. For the CDR3, the DNA is TGTGCCACCCAACCCGACCCGGGGAGCAATCAGCCCCAGCATTTT. It encodes CATQPDPGSNQPQHF.

This clonotype was picked up many times. The chain couples TRBV3-1 to TRBJ1-3; D gene unclear. CDR3 length: 16 amino acids. V shed 0 bases and J shed 3 bases, with 12 bases lying between them. In germline, CDR1 is LGHDT, CDR2 YNNKEL (reference sequence). The CDR3 loop reads CASSQDLAQGGNTIYF. CDR3 sequence (DNA): TGTGCCAGCAGCCAAGATCTGGCCCAAGGTGGAAACACCATATATTTT.

This clonotype has ten or more counts. The J gene is TRBJ2-1, the V gene TRBV7-8; D is perhaps TRBD2 (5 bases). Deletions cut 1 base from V and 7 bases from J, with 17 bases between. The length of the CDR3 is 16 residues. CDR1 SGHVS and CDR2 FQNEAQ come from the germline V gene. This CDR3 is CASSLGRAPLINEQFF. CDR3 coding DNA: TGTGCCAGCAGCTTAGGGCGGGCGCCCTTAATAAATGAGCAGTTCTTC. The whole variable domain, filled in from reference TRBV7-8 and TRBJ2-1, reads GAGVSQSPRYKVAKRGQDVALRCDPISGHVSLFWYQQALGQGPEFLTYFQNEAQLDKSGLPSDRFFAERPEGSVSTLKIQRTQQEDSAVYLCASSLGRAPLINEQFFGPGTRLTVL.

The table lists this clonotype with many counts. The rearrangement uses TRBV7-2 and TRBJ1-5; no reliable D call. CDR1 and CDR2 (germline): SGHTA, FQGNSA. This CDR3 is 14 amino acids long. The ends were cut back, 8 bases at V and 5 bases at J, with 16 bases in the middle. CDR3 residues: CASSSSLTDQPQHF. The CDR3 coding sequence is TGTGCCAGCTCGTCGAGCTTAACGGATCAGCCCCAGCATTTT.

This clonotype was seen repeatedly, ten times or more. V and J are TRBV12-3 or TRBV12-4 and TRBJ2-1; D might be TRBD1 (6 bases). V was trimmed by 4 bases and J by 6 bases, leaving 13 bases between them. The CDR3 length is 14 residues. The CDR3 sequence: CASSYRARINEQFF. DNA for the CDR3: TGTGCCAGCAGTTACAGGGCAAGGATCAATGAGCAGTTCTTC.

Ten or more counts support this clonotype. The J gene is TRBJ1-1, the V gene TRBV11-2, with D possibly matching TRBD1 (6 bases). The V end was cut by 5 bases, the J end by 5 bases, with 15 bases between. Germline CDR1 and CDR2: SGHAT and FQNNGV. This CDR3 is 14 amino acids long. CDR3 nucleotides: TGTGCCAGCAGCCTACGGTTGAGGGGGACTGAAGCTTTCTTT. Amino acids: CASSLRLRGTEAFF.